This T cell receptor (beta chain) was sequenced during a study of tumor-infiltrating lymphocytes in localized non-small cell lung cancer. Study in general: Several tumor histologies, both smoking statuses, and some post-neoadjuvant chemotherapy samples were included. General study points: IM1 and IM2 tumors showed no difference in T-cell fraction.

On this clone itself: Its antigen remains unknown.

Assay used: immunoSEQ multiplex PCR; TCRdb lists only in-frame clones, some missing. The data show 10,000 or so clones, with just under 85% seen just once and around 6.9% held by the top ten. This CDR3 contains 14 residues. CDR1 SQVTM and CDR2 ANQGSEA come from the germline V gene. Trimming stripped 7 bases from V and 3 bases from J, with 16 bases between. The source material was uninvolved lung tissue not adjacent to the tumor. The rearrangement links TRBV29-1 to TRBJ1-5; D is unclear. The sequence was obtained from a human donor with non-small cell lung cancer. The CDR3 loop reads CSATQVTFNQPQHF. Here the CDR3 DNA reads TGCAGCGCTACCCAGGTCACCTTCAATCAGCCCCAGCATTTT. The whole variable domain, remainder taken from reference TRBV29-1 and TRBJ1-5, is SAVISQKPSRDICQRGTSLTIQCQVDSQVTMMFWYRQQPGQSLTLIATANQGSEATYESGFVIDKFPISRPNLTFSTLTVSNMSPEDSSIYLCSATQVTFNQPQHFGDGTRLSIL.